A single sample is the source of the 22 T cell receptor beta chains below, sequenced in a study of T cell clusters in autoimmune cytopenias. TRB amplification used roughly 250 ng of peripheral blood genomic DNA. Multiplex touch-down PCR amplified TRB using TRB-A and TRB-B pools in one tube. TCRdb reprocessed the multiplex PCR reads and reports one entry per CDR3 protein, with no DNA. The sample data list fewer than 4,500 distinct CDR3 sequences. Source material: peripheral blood. The receptors shown here come from a human donor with an autoimmune cytopenia or autoimmune hepatitis (not recorded which).

This chain connects TRBV5-6 to TRBJ1-2. CDR1 and CDR2 from the germline V gene are SGHDT and YYEEEE. This CDR3 contains 15 residues. The CDR3 spells CASSLGPYGDYGYTF.

This rearrangement joins TRBV10-3 to TRBJ2-1; no DNA is available, so the TRBD2 call from TCRdb remains unchecked. Germline CDR1 is ENHRY and CDR2 is SYGVKD. The CDR3 is 15 amino acids. CDR3 amino acids: CAIGEAGGGYNEQFF.

According to its frequency, this clonotype is medium-sized (0.01 to 0.1%). The gene calls are TRBV19 and TRBJ2-2. This CDR3 comprises 11 residues. The germline gives CDR1 LNHDA, CDR2 SQIVND (reference sequence). CDR3 loop: CASSIRGELFF.

This clonotype shows up as medium-sized (0.01 to 0.1%) by frequency. CDR3 sequence: CAISGLTGVASLPSGANVLTF. The chain employs TRBV6-5 and TRBJ2-6; TCRdb designates TRBD1, a call that cannot be tested without DNA. Germline assignment: CDR1 MNHEY and CDR2 SVGAGI. The CDR3 loop spans 21 amino acids.

The chain has TRBV12-3 or TRBV12-4 and TRBJ1-2; the TCRdb call, TRBD1, lacks DNA for checking. The CDR3 has 18 residues. This chain's CDR3 is CASSPSRGGRGFSYGYTF.

The chain carries TRBV20-1 and TRBJ2-5; the TCRdb D gene call, TRBD1, has no DNA to confirm it. CDR3 size: 13 residues. Germline V CDR1 and CDR2: DFQATT, SNEGSKA (reference sequence). This chain's CDR3 is CSAPNGGQETQYF.

The V gene is TRBV27, the J gene TRBJ1-5; no DNA is available, so the TRBD1 call from TCRdb remains unchecked. The CDR3 runs 14 residues. Germline lookup yields CDR1 MNHEY and CDR2 SMNVEV (reference sequence). The CDR3 loop is CASSGTGGYQPQHF.

Frequency places this clonotype as medium-sized. This rearrangement joins TRBV7-9 to TRBJ1-2; TCRdb designates TRBD1, a call that cannot be tested without DNA. The CDR3 runs to 16 residues. The germline V gene encodes CDR1 SEHNR and CDR2 FQNEAQ (reference sequence). The CDR3 region is CASSTRGQGASYGYTF.

This rearrangement joins TRBV20-1 to TRBJ2-3; TCRdb's D call of TRBD1 is untestable without DNA. The CDR3 length is 13 residues. Germline V gene sequence: CDR1 DFQATT, CDR2 SNEGSKA (reference sequence). The CDR3 protein is CSARGQGADTQYF.

The genes are TRBV12-3 or TRBV12-4 and TRBJ2-1; TCRdb returns TRBD2, unconfirmable since there is no DNA. The CDR3 covers 17 residues. The CDR3 sequence: CASSNTWRGGPGDEQFF.

The rearrangement links TRBV5-1 to TRBJ1-6; as DNA is missing, the TRBD1 call by TCRdb cannot be tested. This CDR3 is 17 amino acids long. Per the germline V gene, CDR1 is SGHRS and CDR2 is YFSETQ. The CDR3 protein is CASSRRVSGDTGSPLHF.

The chain recombines TRBV14 with TRBJ2-5; as DNA is missing, the TRBD1 call by TCRdb cannot be tested. Germline values: CDR1 SGHDN, CDR2 FVKESK. There are 16 residues in the CDR3. This chain's CDR3 is CASSQEGSTGDETQYF.

The chain combines TRBV12-3 or TRBV12-4 with TRBJ2-2; TCRdb proposes TRBD1, but this gene call is untestable without DNA. There are 16 residues in the CDR3. CDR3: CASSLRQGAVTGELFF.

The rearrangement links TRBV20-1 to TRBJ2-1; without DNA, the TCRdb call of TRBD1 cannot be checked. CDR1 is DFQATT, CDR2 SNEGSKA, per germline (reference sequence). This CDR3 has 13 amino acids. The CDR3 spells CSARRDRGGEQFF.

The gene calls are TRBV4-3 and TRBJ2-7; no DNA is available, so the TRBD2 call from TCRdb remains unchecked. CDR1 and CDR2 from the germline V gene are LGHNA and YSLEER. The CDR3 is 14 residues long. CDR3 loop: CASSQDRTSYEQYF.

Its frequency marks this clonotype as large. The V and J genes are TRBV28 and TRBJ2-2; TCRdb calls TRBD1, which cannot be checked without DNA. This CDR3 contains 13 residues. Germline V gene data show CDR1 as MDHEN and CDR2 as SYDVKM. The chain's CDR3 is CASSHRGTGELFF. The full variable domain, in which reference TRBV28 and TRBJ2-2 provide the parts outside the CDR3, is DVKVTQSSRYLVKRTGEKVFLECVQDMDHENMFWYRQDPGLGLRLIYFSYDVKMKEKGDIPEGYSVSREKKERFSLILESASTNQTSMYLCASSHRGTGELFFGEGSRLTVL.

The J gene is TRBJ1-1, the V gene TRBV7-9; TCRdb's D call, TRBD1, is unchecked because there is no DNA. Per germline, CDR1 SEHNR and CDR2 FQNEAQ (reference sequence). The CDR3 is 16 residues long. The CDR3 loop reads CASSLDGQGALTEAFF.

The chain has TRBV7-6 and TRBJ2-5; TCRdb's D call of TRBD1 is untestable without DNA. This CDR3 has 15 amino acids. CDR1 and CDR2 from the germline V gene are SGHVS and FNYEAQ. The CDR3 protein is CASTPSGARQETQYF.

The chain employs TRBV6-6 and TRBJ2-1; TCRdb gives TRBD1 as the D gene, but with no DNA this cannot be confirmed. CDR1 is MNHNY, CDR2 SVGAGI, per germline (reference sequence). CDR3 size: 13 residues. This CDR3 is CASRPGTGDEQFF.

This clonotype is deemed medium-sized by its frequency. The chain links TRBV12-3 or TRBV12-4 to TRBJ1-2. The CDR3 runs to 14 residues. CDR3 sequence: CASSYAVSNYGYTF.

Frequency places this clonotype as medium-sized (0.01 to 0.1%). The chain carries TRBV20-1 and TRBJ2-1. CDR3 length: 14 residues. Looked up from germline, CDR1 is DFQATT and CDR2 is SNEGSKA (reference sequence). This chain's CDR3 is CSAKHESHYNEQFF.

The rearrangement uses TRBV7-9 and TRBJ2-1; TCRdb reports TRBD2, a call that lacks DNA to check it against. This CDR3 region has 15 residues. The germline gives CDR1 SEHNR, CDR2 FQNEAQ (reference sequence). CDR3 residues: CASSQLAGAMNEQFF.